These 7 T cell receptor beta chains were sequenced from one sample in a study of blood T cell repertoires in COVID-19. TCRdb keeps only in-frame clones here, not all; method: immunoSEQ multiplex PCR. The sample gives 130,000 to 150,000 clones, 88% of which show up once; roughly 1.2% is in the top ten. The sequenced sample was PBMCs or T cells enriched from blood (not recorded which). Receptors originate from a woman under 40 with acute COVID-19.

The CDR3: CASSRAGGSYNEQFF. The CDR3 region has the DNA TGTGCCAGCAGTCGAGCGGGAGGGTCCTACAATGAGCAGTTCTTC. The V gene is TRBV28, the J gene TRBJ2-1; 10 bases align to TRBD2. The germline V gene encodes CDR1 MDHEN and CDR2 SYDVKM. Losses at the gene ends were 5 bases for V and 1 base for J; bases not matched to a gene: 2. The CDR3 consists of 15 residues.

The chain is built from TRBV5-1 and TRBJ2-1; a possible D gene is TRBD2 (6 bases). V lost 2 bases to trimming and J lost 5 bases, with 14 bases between them. This CDR3 is built from 15 residues. The germline V gene has CDR1 SGHRS and CDR2 YFSETQ. The CDR3 is CASSLSSAANNEQFF. In DNA, the CDR3 is TGCGCCAGCAGCTTATCTAGCGCGGCCAACAATGAGCAGTTCTTC.

V is TRBV11-3 and J is TRBJ2-2, with 9 bases identical to TRBD2. The CDR3 has 15 residues. Per the germline V gene, CDR1 is SGHNT and CDR2 is YENEEA. Trimming took 1 base from V and 7 from J; bases not matched to a gene: 4. CDR3 region: CASSLVAGDIGELFF. The CDR3 DNA sequence: TGTGCCAGCAGCTTAGTAGCGGGAGACATCGGGGAGCTGTTTTTT.

The rearrangement uses TRBV18 and TRBJ2-1, with D perhaps matching TRBD2 (6 bases). Trimming pared 2 bases from V and 6 bases from J, leaving 17 bases between. CDR3 length equals 16 residues. Germline-derived CDR1 and CDR2 are KGHSH and LQKENI. Here the CDR3 reads CASSPAEWWGVNEQFF. Here the CDR3 DNA reads TGTGCCAGCTCACCAGCTGAATGGTGGGGGGTCAATGAGCAGTTCTTC.

V and J are TRBV2 and TRBJ1-2; weak D call: TRBD1 (6 bases). CDR1 is SNHLY and CDR2 is FYNNEI in the germline V gene. V lost 6 bases and J 6 bases, leaving 20 bases between the germline ends. This CDR3 region has 15 residues. CDR3 protein: CASRILGQGGDGYTF. DNA for the CDR3: TGTGCCAGCAGGATACTAGGCCAAGGGGGGGATGGCTACACCTTC.

The chain employs TRBV7-9 and TRBJ1-3; D is unresolved. Per the germline V gene, CDR1 is SEHNR and CDR2 is FQNEAQ (reference sequence). Deletions cut 4 bases from V and 0 bases from J, with 19 bases between. The CDR3 covers 18 residues. In DNA form, the CDR3 reads TGTGCCAGCAGCTCCCGGGGTACGGACCAGATCTCTGGAAACACCATATATTTT. Translation gives CASSSRGTDQISGNTIYF. Supplemented by reference TRBV7-9 and TRBJ1-3, the full variable domain reads DTGVSQNPRHKITKRGQNVTFRCDPISEHNRLYWYRQTLGQGPEFLTYFQNEAQLEKSRLLSDRFSAERPKGSFSTLEIQRTEQGDSAMYLCASSSRGTDQISGNTIYFGEGSWLTVV.

The V and J genes are TRBV19 and TRBJ2-1; TRBD2 agrees at 10 bases. The J segment lost 7 bases and the V segment lost 2 bases, leaving 5 bases of the junction unmatched. The CDR3 is 15 residues long. Germline V lookup: CDR1 LNHDA, CDR2 SQIVND (reference sequence). CDR3 DNA: TGTGCCAGTAGTATACTTACTAGCGGGATAAATGAGCAGTTCTTC. It is translated as CASSILTSGINEQFF.